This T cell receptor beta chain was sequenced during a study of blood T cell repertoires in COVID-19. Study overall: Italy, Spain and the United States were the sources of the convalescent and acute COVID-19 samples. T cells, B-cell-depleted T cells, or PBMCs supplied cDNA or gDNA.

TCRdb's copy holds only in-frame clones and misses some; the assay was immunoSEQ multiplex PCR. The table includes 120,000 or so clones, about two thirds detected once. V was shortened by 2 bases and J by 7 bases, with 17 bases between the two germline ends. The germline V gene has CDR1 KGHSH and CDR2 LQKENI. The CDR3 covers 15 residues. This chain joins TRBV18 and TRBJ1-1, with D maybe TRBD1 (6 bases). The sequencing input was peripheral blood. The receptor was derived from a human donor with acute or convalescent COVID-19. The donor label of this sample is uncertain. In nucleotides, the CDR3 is TGTGCCAGCTCACCAGGGAGGGGGGTTGTCAATGAAGCTTTCTTT. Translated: CASSPGRGVVNEAFF.